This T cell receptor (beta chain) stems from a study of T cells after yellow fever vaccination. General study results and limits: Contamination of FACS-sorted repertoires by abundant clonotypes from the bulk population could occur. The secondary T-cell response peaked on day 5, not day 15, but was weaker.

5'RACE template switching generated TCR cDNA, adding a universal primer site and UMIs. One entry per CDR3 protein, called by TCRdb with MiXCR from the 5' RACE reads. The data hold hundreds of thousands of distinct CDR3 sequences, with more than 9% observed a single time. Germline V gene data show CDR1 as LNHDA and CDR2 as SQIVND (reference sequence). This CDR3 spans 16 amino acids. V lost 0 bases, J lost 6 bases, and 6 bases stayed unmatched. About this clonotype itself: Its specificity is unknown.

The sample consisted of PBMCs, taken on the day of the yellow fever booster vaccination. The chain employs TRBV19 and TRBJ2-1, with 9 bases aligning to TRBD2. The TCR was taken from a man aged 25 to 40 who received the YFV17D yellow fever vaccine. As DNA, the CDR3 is TGTGCCAGTAGTATAGAGGCTAGCGGGATACTCAATGAGCAGTTCTTC. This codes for CASSIEASGILNEQFF. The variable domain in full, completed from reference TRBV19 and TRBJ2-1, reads DGGITQSPKYLFRKEGQNVTLSCEQNLNHDAMYWYRQDPGQGLRLIYYSQIVNDFQKGDIAEGYSVSREKKESFPLTVTSAQKNPTAFYLCASSIEASGILNEQFFGPGTRLTVL.